The clone carrying this T cell receptor (beta chain) was observed many times. Its antigen is as yet unknown. This sample is part of a study of CD8 T cells in ankylosing spondylitis. Preparation of TCR beta libraries was done by quantitative 5'-RACE with molecular barcodes. Using its own MiXCR run on the 5' RACE reads, TCRdb lists one record per CDR3 protein. The sample shows 9,500 to 10,000 distinct CDR3 sequences, 6% of them seen only once. Whole-study results and caveats: Both synovial fluid and blood in reactive arthritis had previously been reported to carry some motif variants. According to the report, clones linked to the disease were significantly enriched in matched synovial fluid samples taken from ankylosing spondylitis patients.

The source material was blood, either unsorted or a sorted T cell fraction (not recorded which). The receptor was isolated from a female donor with ankylosing spondylitis or in good health (not recorded which).

The CDR3 nucleotides read TGTGCCAGCAGCCTCACGGGGGGGACTTCCACTAATGAGCAGTTCTTC. It yields the protein CASSLTGGTSTNEQFF. The V and J genes are TRBV9 and TRBJ2-1; 8 positions match TRBD2. V lost 4 bases to trimming and J lost 7 bases; unmatched junction nucleotides: 13. Germline assignment: CDR1 SGDLS and CDR2 YYNGEE. The CDR3 covers 16 residues.